This passage covers 21 T cell receptor beta chains from one sample sequenced in a study of blood T cell repertoires in COVID-19. Using immunoSEQ multiplex PCR, the repertoire was profiled, and TCRdb retains in-frame clones only, with some absent. The sample holds 150,000 to 200,000 clones, roughly nine tenths seen once. Sample: PBMCs or T cells enriched from blood (not recorded which). Source of these receptors: a middle-aged woman in a cohort exposed to, infected with or recovered from COVID-19 (not recorded which).

This sequence joins TRBV7-6 and TRBJ2-3, with TRBD1 identical over 12 bases. With 0 bases clipped from V and 6 bases from J, the junction kept 10 bases outside the gene matches. The CDR3 totals 18 residues. In germline, CDR1 is SGHVS, CDR2 FNYEAQ. This CDR3 reads CASSLAGGKGQGADTQYF. DNA of the CDR3: TGTGCCAGCAGCTTAGCAGGGGGAAAGGGACAGGGGGCCGATACGCAGTATTTT.

The gene calls are TRBV5-4 and TRBJ1-2, with TRBD1 identical over 8 bases. This CDR3 has 14 residues. Germline V lookup: CDR1 SGHNT, CDR2 YYREEE (reference sequence). The V and J ends lost 2 bases and 7 bases, in that order; junction bases with no gene match: 7. The CDR3 region is CASSFRGQAAGYTF. The CDR3 bases are TGTGCCAGCAGCTTTCGGGGACAGGCGGCTGGCTACACCTTC.

The chain carries TRBV6-4 and TRBJ2-1; no clear D gene. From germline, CDR1 is MRHNA and CDR2 SNTAGT. Trimming pared 0 bases from V and 6 bases from J, leaving 6 bases between. This CDR3 is 13 amino acids long. The CDR3 loop is CASSDSRVNEQFF. The CDR3 nucleotides are TGTGCCAGCAGTGACTCAAGAGTCAATGAGCAGTTCTTC.

This clone was detected ten times or more. The V call is TRBV7-9, the J call TRBJ1-2, with D perhaps TRBD1 (6 bases). Trimming left V 0 bases short and J 4 bases short, with 15 bases between. The CDR3 loop spans 16 amino acids. Germline CDR1 reads SEHNR; CDR2 reads FQNEAQ (reference sequence). CDR3: CASSLALGGPSYGYTF. The CDR3 nucleotides are TGTGCCAGCAGCTTAGCGCTCGGGGGGCCCTCCTATGGCTACACCTTC.

The chain carries TRBV5-1 and TRBJ1-3; D possibly corresponds to TRBD1 (5 bases). V dropped 0 bases and J dropped 4 bases, with 11 bases sitting between them. This CDR3 has 15 residues. Germline V gene sequence: CDR1 SGHRS, CDR2 YFSETQ. CDR3 region: CASSLAPGRGNTIYF. DNA of the CDR3: TGCGCCAGCAGCTTGGCCCCAGGGAGGGGAAACACCATATATTTT. The full variable domain, in which reference TRBV5-1 and TRBJ1-3 provide the parts outside the CDR3, is KAGVTQTPRYLIKTRGQQVTLSCSPISGHRSVSWYQQTPGQGLQFLFEYFSETQRNKGNFPGRFSGRQFSNSRSEMNVSTLELGDSALYLCASSLAPGRGNTIYFGEGSWLTVV.

V gene TRBV12-3 or TRBV12-4 combines with J gene TRBJ1-3; the D gene is possibly TRBD1 (5 bases). V shed 7 bases and J shed 6 bases, with 13 bases lying between them. This CDR3 contains 13 residues. As DNA, the CDR3 is TGTGCCAGCACCGAGACAGACATAAACACCATATATTTT. Protein product: CASTETDINTIYF.

The chain couples TRBV18 to TRBJ2-1; TRBD2 matches 11 bases. V lost 3 bases and J lost 3; bases outside the gene matches: 7. From germline, CDR1 is KGHSH and CDR2 LQKENI. The CDR3 runs to 17 residues. In nucleotides, the CDR3 is TGTGCCAGCTCACCGCTTGCACTAGCGGGAGTCTACAATGAGCAGTTCTTC. Amino acids: CASSPLALAGVYNEQFF.

This chain connects TRBV30 to TRBJ2-3; 9 bases map to TRBD2. There are 14 residues in the CDR3. Trimming removed 2 bases from V and 7 bases from J; junction bases left unmatched: 7. Germline V gives CDR1 GTSNPN, CDR2 SVGIG (reference sequence). The CDR3 reads CAWSKAGGPNTQYF. The CDR3 region has the DNA TGTGCCTGGAGTAAGGCGGGAGGGCCAAATACGCAGTATTTT.

Remarks on this clone: In the same sample, other DNA sequences code for this CDR3. The V gene is TRBV9, the J gene TRBJ2-1; D possibly corresponds to TRBD1 (5 bases). CDR3 length: 16 residues. CDR1 and CDR2 (germline): SGDLS, YYNGEE. Trimming removed 2 bases from V and 0 bases from J, with 12 bases in between. The DNA for the CDR3 is TGTGCCAGCAGCGTTCGGAGCACAGGCTCCTACAATGAGCAGTTCTTC. It translates to CASSVRSTGSYNEQFF.

The chain is built from TRBV7-8 and TRBJ1-2; 8 nucleotides line up with TRBD1. CDR1 and CDR2 (germline): SGHVS, FQNEAQ. This CDR3 contains 14 residues. The junction had 4 bases not matched to a gene; V was cut back by 3 bases and J by 4 bases. Here the CDR3 DNA reads TGTGCCAGCAGCTTCCCAGGGGGCGCCTATGGCTACACCTTC. It yields the protein CASSFPGGAYGYTF.

This clone turned up a few times. The chain has TRBV10-1 and TRBJ2-2; D might be TRBD1 (5 bases). The CDR3 spans 14 residues. In germline, CDR1 is WNHNN, CDR2 SYGVQD (reference sequence). Trimming took off 6 bases at V and 4 bases at J, with 12 bases between the two ends. DNA of the CDR3: TGCGCCAGCAGCGAAATAACAGGCACCGGGGAGCTGTTTTTT. Translation: CASSEITGTGELFF.

The chain couples TRBV6-5 to TRBJ2-7, with D unclear. CDR1 is MNHEY, CDR2 SVGAGI, per germline. The germline V and J ends were trimmed by 4 bases and 9 bases, with 16 bases remaining between them. This CDR3 contains 13 residues. CDR3 bases: TGTGCCAGCAGTTTAAACTTTATGGCGGTGCAGTACTTC. Encoded protein: CASSLNFMAVQYF.

V and J are TRBV5-1 and TRBJ1-1; D remains unclear. The length of the CDR3 is 14 residues. Trimming shortened V by 0 bases and J by 2 bases, and 8 bases separated the two germline ends. Germline V gives CDR1 SGHRS, CDR2 YFSETQ. DNA of the CDR3: TGCGCCAGCAGCTTGGCCCTAGGCAACACTGAAGCTTTCTTT. It codes for CASSLALGNTEAFF.

The V and J genes are TRBV6-2 or TRBV6-3 and TRBJ1-4; D not certain. Germline CDR1 reads MNHEY; CDR2 reads SVGEGT. This CDR3 is built from 17 residues. Trimming cost V 2 bases and J 1 base, with 14 bases left between them. The CDR3 protein is CASSYDAKRGTNEKLFF. The DNA of the CDR3 is TGTGCCAGCAGTTACGATGCGAAGAGAGGAACTAATGAAAAACTGTTTTTT.

This clone was counted only a few times. This chain uses TRBV5-1 with TRBJ2-2; TRBD2 matches at 7 bases. Germline trimming cut 4 bases from V and 5 bases from J; bases unmatched to any gene: 11. Germline V gives CDR1 SGHRS, CDR2 YFSETQ. This CDR3 has 16 amino acids. CDR3: CASSNLAEMRTGELFF. CDR3 sequence (DNA): TGCGCCAGCAGCAATCTAGCGGAGATGAGGACCGGGGAGCTGTTTTTT.

The chain uses TRBV5-1 and TRBJ2-7; TRBD2 matches at 10 bases. Germline lookup yields CDR1 SGHRS and CDR2 YFSETQ. Trimming took 0 bases from V and 1 from J; bases not matched to a gene: 4. The CDR3 is 16 amino acids. For the CDR3, the DNA is TGCGCCAGCAGCTTGGTTCCTAGCGGGGGATCCTACGAGCAGTACTTC. This translates into CASSLVPSGGSYEQYF.

The chain employs TRBV3-1 (or the pseudogene TRBV3-2) and TRBJ1-5; D gene ambiguous. There are 15 residues in the CDR3. CDR1 is LGHDT and CDR2 is YNNKEL in the germline V gene (reference sequence). The V and J ends lost 0 bases and 3 bases respectively, with 9 bases between them. CDR3 nucleotides: TGTGCCAGCAGCCAAGATGAGACTTCCAATCAGCCCCAGCATTTT. Translating it yields CASSQDETSNQPQHF.

The chain links TRBV2 to TRBJ2-5, with 13 bases identical to TRBD2. Trimming cost V 4 bases and J 4 bases; bases outside gene matches: 9. The CDR3 is 17 residues long. Looked up from germline, CDR1 is SNHLY and CDR2 is FYNNEI. In DNA form, the CDR3 reads TGTGCCAGCAGTGCTTTACTAGCGGGGGGGCCGGGAGAGACCCAGTACTTC. Encoded protein: CASSALLAGGPGETQYF.

This clone was seen more than once but under ten times. This chain joins TRBV3-1 (or the pseudogene TRBV3-2) and TRBJ1-2; D gene ambiguous. Germline loops: CDR1 LGHDT, CDR2 YNNKEL (reference sequence). Trimming cost V 2 bases and J 7 bases, with 14 bases left between them. CDR3 size: 14 residues. In DNA form, the CDR3 reads TGTGCCAGCAGCCAAAGGAGGAGGGTATCTGGCTACACCTTC. Amino acids: CASSQRRRVSGYTF.

V usage is TRBV12-2 and J usage is TRBJ2-2; TRBD2 reflects the table's D call only, with no check against the DNA. TRBV12-2 is reported as a pseudogene. The CDR3 length is 19 residues. The CDR3 reads CASRLGAGLAGGFPGELFF. In DNA, the CDR3 is TGTGCAAGTCGCTTAGGGGCCGGACTAGCGGGAGGTTTTCCCGGGGAGCTGTTTTTT.

V and J are TRBV14 and TRBJ1-2; 8 positions match TRBD1. Germline V gene lookup returns CDR1 SGHDN and CDR2 FVKESK. The CDR3 contains 19 residues. V shed 1 base, J shed 5 bases, and the junction held 18 bases outside the gene matches. The DNA for the CDR3 is TGTGCCAGCAGCCAAGGCCCGAGACGCAGGGGGCGCCTAAGGTATGGCTACACCTTC. It translates to CASSQGPRRRGRLRYGYTF. The complete variable domain, with remaining parts taken from reference TRBV14 and TRBJ1-2, reads EAGVTQFPSHSVIEKGQTVTLRCDPISGHDNLYWYRRVMGKEIKFLLHFVKESKQDESGMPNNRFLAERTGGTYSTLKVQPAELEDSGVYFCASSQGPRRRGRLRYGYTFGSGTRLTVV.